The source of this TCR beta chain is a study of blood T cell repertoires in COVID-19. TCRdb's copy holds only in-frame clones and misses some; the assay was immunoSEQ multiplex PCR. The data show just over 300,000 clones, about 88% seen once. Including both end residues, the CDR3 is 20 amino acids long. Participant-reported clinical history was the basis for cohort assignment. Turning to this clone: Because the CDR3's place on the DNA is in doubt, the DNA is left out and the CDR3 is given as listed by TCRdb.

The TCR was taken from a woman aged 40-49 years who had recovered from COVID-19. The sequencing sample was made of PBMCs or T cells enriched from blood (not recorded which). V is TRBV21-1 and J is TRBJ2-3; TRBD2, the D gene given by the table, was not confirmed from the DNA. TRBV21-1 represents a pseudogene. This chain's CDR3 is CASSKALAGGLYSCTDTQYF.